Described below is a single T cell receptor (beta chain) sequence and its context. These data come from a study of T cell changes during pregnancy in multiple sclerosis. The CDR3 is made up of 13 amino acids. Germline CDR1 and CDR2: GTSNPN and SVGIG (reference sequence). The trim removed 7 bases at V and 2 bases at J, leaving 8 bases unmatched. Libraries were prepared by immunoSEQ multiplex PCR; TCRdb keeps only in-frame clonotypes and omits some of them. The sample includes 55,000 to 65,000 clones, nearly 95% of them seen just once. The source of this sequence is a female donor with multiple sclerosis, enrolled in a pregnancy study. V gene TRBV30 combines with J gene TRBJ2-7; 7 nucleotides match TRBD2. This material consisted of CD8+ T cells from peripheral blood mononuclear cells, taken in the third trimester of pregnancy. The CDR3 DNA follows: TGTGCCTTACGGCGCGGGAGAGCCTACGAGCAGTACTTC. Amino acid sequence: CALRRGRAYEQYF. Variable domain in full (rest from reference TRBV30 and TRBJ2-7): SQTIHQWPATLVQPVGSPLSLECTVEGTSNPNLYWYRQAAGRGLQLLFYSVGIGQISSEVPQNLSASRPQDRQFILSSKKLLLSDSGFYLCALRRGRAYEQYFGPGTRLTVT.